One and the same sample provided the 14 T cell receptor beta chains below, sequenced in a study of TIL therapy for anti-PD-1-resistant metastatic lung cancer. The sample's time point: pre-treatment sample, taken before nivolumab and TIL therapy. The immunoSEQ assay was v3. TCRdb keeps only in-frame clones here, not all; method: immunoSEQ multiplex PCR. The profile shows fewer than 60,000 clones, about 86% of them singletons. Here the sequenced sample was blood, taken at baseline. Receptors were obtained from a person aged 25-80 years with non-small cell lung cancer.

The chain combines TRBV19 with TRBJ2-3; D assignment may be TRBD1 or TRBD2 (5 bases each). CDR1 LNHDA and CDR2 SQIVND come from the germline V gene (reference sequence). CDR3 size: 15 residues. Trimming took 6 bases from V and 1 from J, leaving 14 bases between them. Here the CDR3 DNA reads TGTGCCAGTAGGCCCCGGGGCTTGGGCACAGATACGCAGTATTTT. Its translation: CASRPRGLGTDTQYF.

CDR3 DNA sequence: TGTGCCAGCAGCCGGAAACAACAGGGGCACTATGGCTACACCTTC. It encodes CASSRKQQGHYGYTF. The V call is TRBV14, the J call TRBJ1-2; 7 nucleotides agree with TRBD1. CDR3 length: 15 residues. V lost 4 bases to trimming and J lost 3 bases; unmatched junction nucleotides: 8. From germline, CDR1 is SGHDN and CDR2 FVKESK.

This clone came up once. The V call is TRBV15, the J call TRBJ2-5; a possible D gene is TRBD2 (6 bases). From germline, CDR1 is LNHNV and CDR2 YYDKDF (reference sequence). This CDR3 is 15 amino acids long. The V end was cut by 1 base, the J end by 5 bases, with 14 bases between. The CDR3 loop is CATSRAGLAAETQYF. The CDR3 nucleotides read TGTGCCACCAGCAGAGCGGGGTTAGCGGCGGAGACCCAGTACTTC.

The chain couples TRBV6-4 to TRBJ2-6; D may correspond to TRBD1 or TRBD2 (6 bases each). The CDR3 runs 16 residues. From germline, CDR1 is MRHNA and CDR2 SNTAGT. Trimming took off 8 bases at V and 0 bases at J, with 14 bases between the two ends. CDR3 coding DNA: TGTGCCAGCTCAGGAGGGGGGAACTCTGGGGCCAACGTCCTGACTTTC. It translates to CASSGGGNSGANVLTF.

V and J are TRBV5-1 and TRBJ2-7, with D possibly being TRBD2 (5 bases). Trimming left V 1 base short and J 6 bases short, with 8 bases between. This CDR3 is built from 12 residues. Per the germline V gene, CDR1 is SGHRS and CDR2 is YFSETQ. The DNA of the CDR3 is TGCGCCAGCAGCTTGCCCGGGGTCGAGCAGTACTTC. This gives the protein CASSLPGVEQYF.

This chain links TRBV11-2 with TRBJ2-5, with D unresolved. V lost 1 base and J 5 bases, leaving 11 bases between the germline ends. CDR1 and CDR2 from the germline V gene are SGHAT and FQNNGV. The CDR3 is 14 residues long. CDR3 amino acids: CASSLVTVGETQYF. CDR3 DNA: TGTGCCAGCAGCTTAGTGACTGTTGGGGAGACCCAGTACTTC.

The CDR3 loop reads CASSMVGGGPGTGELFF. As DNA, the CDR3 is TGTGCCAGTAGTATGGTGGGGGGAGGGCCCGGCACCGGGGAGCTGTTTTTT. This chain uses TRBV19 with TRBJ2-2, with 7 bases matching TRBD2. The CDR3 is 17 amino acids. Germline trimming cut 3 bases from V and 4 bases from J; bases unmatched to any gene: 11. The germline gives CDR1 LNHDA, CDR2 SQIVND (reference sequence).

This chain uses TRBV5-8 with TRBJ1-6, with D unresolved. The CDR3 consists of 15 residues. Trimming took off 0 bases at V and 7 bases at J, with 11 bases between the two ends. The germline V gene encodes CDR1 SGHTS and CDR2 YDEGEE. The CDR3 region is CASSLEWTGNSPLHF. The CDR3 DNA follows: TGTGCCAGCAGCTTGGAGTGGACGGGAAATTCACCCCTCCACTTT.

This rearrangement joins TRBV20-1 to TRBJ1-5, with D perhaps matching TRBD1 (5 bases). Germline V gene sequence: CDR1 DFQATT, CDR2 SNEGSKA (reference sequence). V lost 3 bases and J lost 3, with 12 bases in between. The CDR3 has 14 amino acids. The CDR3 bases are TGCAGTGCTAGTCGGGGGGATTCCAATCAGCCCCAGCATTTT. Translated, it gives CSASRGDSNQPQHF.

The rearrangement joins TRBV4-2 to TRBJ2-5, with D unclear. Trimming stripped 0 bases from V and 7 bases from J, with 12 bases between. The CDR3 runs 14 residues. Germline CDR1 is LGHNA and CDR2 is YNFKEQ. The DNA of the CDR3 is TGTGCCAGCAGCCAAGAAGACTCCGTTGGGACCCAGTACTTC. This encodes CASSQEDSVGTQYF.

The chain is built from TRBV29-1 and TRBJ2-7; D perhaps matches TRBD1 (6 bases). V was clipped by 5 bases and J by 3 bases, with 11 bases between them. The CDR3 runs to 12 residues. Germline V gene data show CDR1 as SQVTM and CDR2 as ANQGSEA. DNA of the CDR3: TGCAGCGTTTCACAGGGACACTACGAGCAGTACTTC. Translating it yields CSVSQGHYEQYF.

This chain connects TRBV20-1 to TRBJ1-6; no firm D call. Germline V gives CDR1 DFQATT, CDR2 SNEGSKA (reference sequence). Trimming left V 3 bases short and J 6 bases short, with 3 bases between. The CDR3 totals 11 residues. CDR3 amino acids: CSASSNSPLHF. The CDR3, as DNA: TGCAGTGCTAGCAGTAATTCACCCCTCCACTTT.

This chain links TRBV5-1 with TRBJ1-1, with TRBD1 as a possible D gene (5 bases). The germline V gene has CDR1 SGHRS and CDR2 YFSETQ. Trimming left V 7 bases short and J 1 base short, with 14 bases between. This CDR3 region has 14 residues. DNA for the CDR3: TGCGCCAGCTCCGCGGGGGGAACGAACACTGAAGCTTTCTTT. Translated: CASSAGGTNTEAFF.

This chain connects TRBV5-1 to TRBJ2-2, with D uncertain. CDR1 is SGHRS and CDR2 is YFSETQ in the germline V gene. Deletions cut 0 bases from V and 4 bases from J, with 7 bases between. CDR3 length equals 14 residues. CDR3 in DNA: TGCGCCAGCAGCTTGGGCGCGGTCACCGGGGAGCTGTTTTTT. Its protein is CASSLGAVTGELFF.